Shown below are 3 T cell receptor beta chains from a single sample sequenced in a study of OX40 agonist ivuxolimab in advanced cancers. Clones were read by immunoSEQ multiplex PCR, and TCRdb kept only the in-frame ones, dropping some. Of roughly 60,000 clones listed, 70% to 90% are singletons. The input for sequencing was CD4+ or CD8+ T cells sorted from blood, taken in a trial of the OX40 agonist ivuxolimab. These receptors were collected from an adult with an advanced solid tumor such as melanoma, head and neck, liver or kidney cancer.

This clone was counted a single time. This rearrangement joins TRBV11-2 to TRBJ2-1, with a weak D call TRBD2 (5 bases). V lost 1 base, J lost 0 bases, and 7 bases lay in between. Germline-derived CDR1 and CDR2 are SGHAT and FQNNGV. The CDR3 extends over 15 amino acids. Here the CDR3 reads CASSLGRSSYNEQFF. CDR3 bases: TGTGCCAGCAGCTTAGGGAGGAGCTCCTACAATGAGCAGTTCTTC.

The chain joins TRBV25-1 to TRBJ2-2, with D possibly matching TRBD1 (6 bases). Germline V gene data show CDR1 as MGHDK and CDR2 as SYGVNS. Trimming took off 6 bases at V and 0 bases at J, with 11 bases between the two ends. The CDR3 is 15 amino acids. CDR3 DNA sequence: TGTGCCAGCAGCTGGACAGTAACGAACACCGGGGAGCTGTTTTTT. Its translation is CASSWTVTNTGELFF.

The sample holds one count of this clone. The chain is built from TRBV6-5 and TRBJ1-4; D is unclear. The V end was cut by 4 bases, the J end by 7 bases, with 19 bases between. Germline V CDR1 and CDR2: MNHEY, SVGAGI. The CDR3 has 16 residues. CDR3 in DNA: TGTGCCAGCAGTTCCGTACATATCCCGGGGTCTGAAAAACTGTTTTTT. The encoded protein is CASSSVHIPGSEKLFF.